The subject of this entry is one T cell receptor (beta chain). No cognate antigen has been identified for it. Base quality data are lacking; no much larger clone is found one base away. TCR CDR3 regions were amplified from genomic DNA by multiplex PCR using the deep immunoSEQ assay. Extracted genomic DNA from each cell subset was distributed evenly across all wells of several immunoSEQ 96-well plates, and each plate was treated as a replicate. Each replicate PCR for sorted subsets received approximately 200 ng genomic DNA, equal to about 30,000 T cell genomes. The purified libraries were quantified using a Qubit 3.0 fluorometer, sized with a Bioanalyzer 2100, and then quantified again using the KAPA Library Quantification kit. Every immunoSEQ 96-well plate was sequenced on a dedicated single-read 150-cycle Illumina NextSeq 550 flow cell. The study's processing was this. The immunoSEQ output contained only junctional sequences without quality scores, so filtering could not match that applied to full-length reads. Sequences were annotated with PyIR, a Python wrapper for IgBLAST v1.9, using IMGT germline references to assign V/J genes and CDR3. Reads were removed for weak V/J assignments (E-value above 1e-6), missing CDR3, stop codons, out-of-frame junctions, or ambiguous translated residues. A V3J clonotype was defined by an identical inferred V gene, J gene, and CDR3 amino acid sequence. Percentage overlap between repertoires was computed as shared unique clonotypes divided by the size of the smaller repertoire. RTK rarefaction, the Chao1 estimator, and Recon v2.1 estimates of unobserved clonotypes were used to assess repertoire richness. Generation probabilities were computed with OLGA for all TCRbeta clonotypes obtained by the gDNA method from four donors. TCRdb holds this immuneACCESS table with in-frame rearrangements only. Some clones are missing; in checked studies, unresolved V genes explain under half, and the rest has no known cause. For V, J and clone size, that table is used; D and trimming come from the DNA. The sample table holds roughly 2.1 million clones, of which roughly 91% were seen once. The ten largest clones take up about 1.8% of the sample.

These data come from a study of shared clonotypes between healthy human individuals (dated by TCRdb to the early 2020s). Notes on the research overall: A couple of women and three men aged 18 to 49 years were included in the cohort. Per donor, three plates each were used for CD4 naive and CD4 memory, two for CD8 naive, and one for CD8 memory. Blood TCR repertoires of about 5 healthy adults were deeply sequenced to estimate repertoire size and the extent of clonotype sharing between individuals. To increase sequencing depth and limit assay-specific biases, different laboratories used diverse techniques to prepare libraries and sequence TCR repertoires. Each donor's leukapheresis produced roughly between roughly 0.85 and 9 billion PBMCs. Findings and caveats that apply to the study as a whole: Because the study included a small number of donors, the genetic and exposure-history diversity represented was limited. Rarefaction of sorted-subset datasets indicated incomplete sequencing despite the large sequencing depth. Compared with non-shared clonotypes, the clonotypes found in all four sorted-subset donors had higher generation probabilities. Sampling was restricted to blood, and TCR repertoires in tissues likely differ from the TCR repertoires found in blood. Naive subsets generally had larger estimated clonotype richness than memory subsets. Sharing across several donors was observed for 4.5% to 6.5% of naive CD4, 3.5% of naive CD8, about 2.3% of memory CD4, and roughly 0.4% of memory CD8 clonotypes. Based on pairwise subsampling, the degree of clonotype sharing among donors was expected to be affected by sequencing depth.

For the CD8 naive samples, CD45RO-negative cells were positively selected for CCR7, yielding a CD45RA+CCR7+ population from which TemRA cells were excluded. Healthy HIV-negative adults with no recently reported acute infections or vaccinations were included as donors. Only Caucasian adults living in Nashville, Tennessee, USA were represented among the donors. Blood was collected by leukapheresis, and PBMCs were isolated by Ficoll-Histopaque density gradient centrifugation and then cryopreserved in liquid nitrogen vapor phase. Analytical flow cytometry was used to check the purity and quantity of every magnetically sorted T cell population. Genomic DNA was isolated from each sorted fraction and quantified by UV absorbance on a Nanodrop 2000c. The germline ends are 18 bases apart after V is trimmed by 3 bases and J by 6 bases. Measured from the cysteine to the phenylalanine, the CDR3 is 16 residues long. Solely the CDR3 DNA is kept, with 48 bases framed from the first base. Reading the germline V gene gives CDR1 LGHNA and CDR2 YSLEER.

The material sequenced was naive CD8+ T cells from PBMCs. Explained via the paper, the cell subset or site label denotes: CD45RA+CCR7+. The receptor was isolated from a man between 18 and 35 years old in good health. Some clones in this sample may be carry-over from other donors' samples. The sequence joins TRBV4-3 to TRBJ2-1; there is no confident call for the D gene. The DNA sequence is given as TGCGCCAGCAGCCAGAGTGGGCTAATAGTTTTCAATGAGCAGTTCTTC. Its protein is CASSQSGLIVFNEQFF.